These T cell receptor beta chains were read from a single sample in a study of T cells after yellow fever vaccination. TCRdb re-analysed the 5' RACE reads in MiXCR, keeping a single row per CDR3 protein. This sample carries hundreds of thousands of distinct CDR3 sequences, around 13% of them seen once, and the ten largest clones take 3.2%. Sequences were derived from CD4+ T cells sorted from PBMCs, sampled 15 days after the yellow fever booster vaccination. These receptors came from a man younger than 30 who received the YFV17D yellow fever vaccine. Each CDR3 is given with its conserved first and last residue. A D gene is named only where the DNA matches it firmly. For some rows the clone size is stated as once, few or many, or as a class when expanded; others skip it.

clone_size d_call j_call v_call cdr3_length cdr3_nt cdr3_aa
- - TRBJ1-1 TRBV12-3/TRBV12-4 14 TGTGCCAGCAGCCCATTCCAGGGGAACACTGAAGCTTTCTTT CASSPFQGNTEAFF
- TRBD1 TRBJ1-1 TRBV7-2 13 TGTGCCAGCAGCCCTCTCGACAGGGTTGAAGCTTTCTTT CASSPLDRVEAFF
many - TRBJ2-5 TRBV13 13 TGTGCCTCTTCACCTAGGGCGCGTGAGACCCAGTACTTC CASSPRARETQYF
many TRBD2 TRBJ2-5 TRBV3-1 17 TGTGCCAGCAGCCAAGGTGCGACTAGCGGGGGAGAAGAGACCCAGTACTTC CASSQGATSGGEETQYF
few - TRBJ1-5 TRBV6-5 14 TGTGCCAGCAGTTACTCGAAGAGGAATCAGCCCCAGCATTTT CASSYSKRNQPQHF
- - TRBJ1-4 TRBV4-2 15 TGTGCCAGCAGCCAAGATTTGTGGAATAATGAAAAACTGTTTTTT CASSQDLWNNEKLFF
few - TRBJ2-2 TRBV7-2 14 TGTGCCAGCAGCGACGTCCTACCCACCGGGGAGCTGTTTTTT CASSDVLPTGELFF
few - TRBJ2-1 TRBV7-9 13 TGTGCCAGCAGCGCCGACTCATTTGGTGAGCAGTTCTTC CASSADSFGEQFF
few - TRBJ2-3 TRBV6-6 13 TGTGCCAGCAGTTACTCGCGGTGGGATACGCAGTATTTT CASSYSRWDTQYF
few TRBD2 TRBJ2-5 TRBV12-3/TRBV12-4 15 TGTGCCAGCAGTTTTGGCGGGGGGGCCGGGGAGACCCAGTACTTC CASSFGGGAGETQYF
- - TRBJ1-6 TRBV7-9 14 TGTGCCAGCAGCTTTGGGGCAGATAATTCACCCCTCCACTTT CASSFGADNSPLHF
few - TRBJ2-1 TRBV6-2/TRBV6-3 11 TGTGCCAGTGCCGACTACAATGAGCAGTTCTTC CASADYNEQFF
- - TRBJ2-4 TRBV15 14 TGTGCCACCAGCAGAGGGAGGGGGGAAAACATTCAGTACTTC CATSRGRGENIQYF
many - TRBJ2-7 TRBV3-1 11 TGTGCCAGCAGTCAACACTACGAGCAGTACTTC CASSQHYEQYF
many TRBD1 TRBJ1-2 TRBV11-2 13 TGTGCCAGCAGCTCCGGACAGGATTATGGCTACACCTTC CASSSGQDYGYTF
- - TRBJ2-7 TRBV7-3 16 TGTGCCAGCAGCTTAACGGCCTCACGACGTACCTACGAGCAGTACTTC CASSLTASRRTYEQYF
many - TRBJ1-1 TRBV15 16 TGTGCCACCAGCAGAGATATTGGCATACTGAACACTGAAGCTTTCTTT CATSRDIGILNTEAFF
- - TRBJ1-2 TRBV25-1 12 TGTGCCAGCAGTGAATCCTACTATGGCTACACCTTC CASSESYYGYTF
few - TRBJ1-2 TRBV4-1 13 TGCGCCAGCAGCCCTAGACAGAGCTATGGCTACACCTTC CASSPRQSYGYTF
- - TRBJ1-2 TRBV9 15 TGTGCCAGCAGCTCCCGGGCAGGGGAGGACTATGGCTACACCTTC CASSSRAGEDYGYTF